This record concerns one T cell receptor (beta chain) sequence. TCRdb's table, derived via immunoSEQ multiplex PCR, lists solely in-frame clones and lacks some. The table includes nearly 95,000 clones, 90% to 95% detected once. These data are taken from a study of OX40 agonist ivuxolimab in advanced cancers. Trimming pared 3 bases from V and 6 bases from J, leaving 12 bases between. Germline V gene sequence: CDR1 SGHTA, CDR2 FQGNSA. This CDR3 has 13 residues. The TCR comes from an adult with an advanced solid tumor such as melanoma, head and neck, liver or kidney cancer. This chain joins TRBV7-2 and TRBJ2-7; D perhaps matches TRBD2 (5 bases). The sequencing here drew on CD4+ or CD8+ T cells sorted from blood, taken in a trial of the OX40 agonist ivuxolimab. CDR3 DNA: TGTGCCAGCAGCTTGCAGCTGGCGGGCGAGCAGTACTTC. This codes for CASSLQLAGEQYF.